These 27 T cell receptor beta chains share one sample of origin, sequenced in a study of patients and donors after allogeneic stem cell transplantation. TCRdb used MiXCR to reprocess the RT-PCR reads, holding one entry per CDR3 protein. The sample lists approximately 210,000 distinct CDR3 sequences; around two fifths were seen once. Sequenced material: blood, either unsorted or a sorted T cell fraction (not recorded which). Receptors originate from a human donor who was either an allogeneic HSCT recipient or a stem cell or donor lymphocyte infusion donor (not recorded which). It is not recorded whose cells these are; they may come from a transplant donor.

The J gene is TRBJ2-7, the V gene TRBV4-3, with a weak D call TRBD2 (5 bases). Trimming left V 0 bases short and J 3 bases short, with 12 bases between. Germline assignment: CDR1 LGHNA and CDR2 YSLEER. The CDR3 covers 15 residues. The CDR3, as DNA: TGCGCCAGCAGCCAAGATCAGAGCGGCGGCTACGAGCAGTACTTC. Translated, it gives CASSQDQSGGYEQYF.

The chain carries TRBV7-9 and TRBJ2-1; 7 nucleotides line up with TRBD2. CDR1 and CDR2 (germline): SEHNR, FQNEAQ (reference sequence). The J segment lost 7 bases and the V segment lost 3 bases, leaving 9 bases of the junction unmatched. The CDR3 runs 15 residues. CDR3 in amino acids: CASSFGRAEGNEQFF. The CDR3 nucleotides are TGTGCCAGCAGCTTTGGGAGGGCCGAGGGAAATGAGCAGTTCTTC.

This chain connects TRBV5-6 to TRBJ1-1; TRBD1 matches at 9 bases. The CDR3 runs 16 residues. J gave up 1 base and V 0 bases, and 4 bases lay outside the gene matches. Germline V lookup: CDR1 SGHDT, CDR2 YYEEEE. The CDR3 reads CASSLGTGAPNTEAFF. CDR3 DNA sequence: TGTGCCAGCAGCTTGGGGACAGGGGCCCCGAACACTGAAGCTTTCTTT.

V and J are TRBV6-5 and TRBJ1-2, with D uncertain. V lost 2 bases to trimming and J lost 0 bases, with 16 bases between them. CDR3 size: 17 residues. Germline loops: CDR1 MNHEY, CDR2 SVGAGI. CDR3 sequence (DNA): TGTGCCAGCAGTTACGGCGGCGGCAGTACGACTAACTATGGCTACACCTTC. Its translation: CASSYGGGSTTNYGYTF.

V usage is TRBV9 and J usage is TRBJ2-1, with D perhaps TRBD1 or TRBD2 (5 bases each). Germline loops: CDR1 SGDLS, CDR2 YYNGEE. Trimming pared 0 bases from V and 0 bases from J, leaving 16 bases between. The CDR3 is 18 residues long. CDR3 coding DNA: TGTGCCAGCAGCGTAGAAGAGGGGACGGCGAGCTCCTACAATGAGCAGTTCTTC. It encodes CASSVEEGTASSYNEQFF.

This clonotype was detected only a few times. Here the CDR3 DNA reads TGTGCCAGCAGCTTGCCGGGTTCCTCTGGAAACACCATATATTTT. Residues: CASSLPGSSGNTIYF. The chain is built from TRBV13 and TRBJ1-3; no reliable D call. Trimming stripped 3 bases from V and 0 bases from J, with 9 bases between. The CDR3 totals 15 residues. Per germline, CDR1 PRHDT and CDR2 FYEKMQ (reference sequence).

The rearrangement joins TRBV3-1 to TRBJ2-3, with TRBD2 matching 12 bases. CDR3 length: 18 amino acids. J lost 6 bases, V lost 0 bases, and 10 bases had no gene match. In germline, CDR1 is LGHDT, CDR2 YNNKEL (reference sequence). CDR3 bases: TGTGCCAGCAGCCAAGATACCCACACCGGACTAGCGGGGGATACGCAGTATTTT. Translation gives CASSQDTHTGLAGDTQYF.

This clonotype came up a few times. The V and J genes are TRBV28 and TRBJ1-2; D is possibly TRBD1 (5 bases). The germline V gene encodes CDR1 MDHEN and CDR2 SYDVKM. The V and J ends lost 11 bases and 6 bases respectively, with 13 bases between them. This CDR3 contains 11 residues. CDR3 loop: CADLGENGYTF. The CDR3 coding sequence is TGTGCCGACCTGGGGGAAAATGGCTACACCTTC.

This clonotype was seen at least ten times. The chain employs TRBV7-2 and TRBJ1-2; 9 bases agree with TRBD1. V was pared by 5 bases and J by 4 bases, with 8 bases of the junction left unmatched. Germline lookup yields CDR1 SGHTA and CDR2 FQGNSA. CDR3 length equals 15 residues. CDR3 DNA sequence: TGTGCCAGCAGCCCGGGACAGGGAGCAGGCTATGGCTACACCTTC. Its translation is CASSPGQGAGYGYTF.

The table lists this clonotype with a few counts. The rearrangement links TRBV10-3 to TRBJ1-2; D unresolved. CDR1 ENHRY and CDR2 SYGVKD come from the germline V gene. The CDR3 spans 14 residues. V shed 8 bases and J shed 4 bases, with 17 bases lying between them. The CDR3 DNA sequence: TGTGCCATCTATAACCCGGCAGGCTCCTATGGCTACACCTTC. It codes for CAIYNPAGSYGYTF.

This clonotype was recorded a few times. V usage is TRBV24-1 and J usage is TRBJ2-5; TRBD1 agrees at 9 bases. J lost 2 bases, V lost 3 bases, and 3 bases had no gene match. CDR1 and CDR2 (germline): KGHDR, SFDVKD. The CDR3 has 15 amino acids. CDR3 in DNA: TGTGCCACCAGTGATCGTGACAGGGGGCAAGAGACCCAGTACTTC. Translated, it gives CATSDRDRGQETQYF.

The CDR3 DNA reads TGTGCCAGCAGTTTATTTCCCACTGAAGCTTTCTTT. Translated: CASSLFPTEAFF. V is TRBV12-3 or TRBV12-4 and J is TRBJ1-1; no clear D gene. V lost 2 bases and J lost 4, with 5 bases in between. This CDR3 region has 12 residues.

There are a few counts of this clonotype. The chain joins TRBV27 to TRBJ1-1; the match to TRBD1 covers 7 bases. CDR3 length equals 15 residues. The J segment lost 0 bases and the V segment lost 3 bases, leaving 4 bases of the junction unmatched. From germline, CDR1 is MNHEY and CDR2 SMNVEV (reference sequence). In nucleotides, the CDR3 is TGTGCCAGCAGTTTCCTCAGGGGGGTGAACACTGAAGCTTTCTTT. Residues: CASSFLRGVNTEAFF.

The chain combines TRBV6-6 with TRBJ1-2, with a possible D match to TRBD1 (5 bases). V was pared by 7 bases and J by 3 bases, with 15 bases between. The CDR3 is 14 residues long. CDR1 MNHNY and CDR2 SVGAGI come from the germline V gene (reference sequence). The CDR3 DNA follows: TGTGCCAGCACCCAAATTTCAGGGTACTATGGCTACACCTTC. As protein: CASTQISGYYGYTF.

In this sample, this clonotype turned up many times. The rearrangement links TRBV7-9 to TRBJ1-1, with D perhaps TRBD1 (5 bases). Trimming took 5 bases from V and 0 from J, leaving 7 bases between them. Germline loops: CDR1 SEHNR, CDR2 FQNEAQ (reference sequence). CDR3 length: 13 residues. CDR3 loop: CASSEGLNTEAFF. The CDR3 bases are TGTGCCAGCAGCGAGGGACTGAACACTGAAGCTTTCTTT.

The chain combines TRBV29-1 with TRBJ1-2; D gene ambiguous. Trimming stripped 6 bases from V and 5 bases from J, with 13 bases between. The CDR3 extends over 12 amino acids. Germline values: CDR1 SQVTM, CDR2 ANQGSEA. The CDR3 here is CSVTASPYGYTF. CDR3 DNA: TGCAGCGTAACCGCCAGCCCATATGGCTACACCTTC.

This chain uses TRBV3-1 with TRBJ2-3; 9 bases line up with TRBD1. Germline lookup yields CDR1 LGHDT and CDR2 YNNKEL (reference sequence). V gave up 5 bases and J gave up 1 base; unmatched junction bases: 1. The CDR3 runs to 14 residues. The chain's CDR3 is CASSWDRGTDTQYF. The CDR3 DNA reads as TGTGCCAGCAGCTGGGACAGGGGCACAGATACGCAGTATTTT.

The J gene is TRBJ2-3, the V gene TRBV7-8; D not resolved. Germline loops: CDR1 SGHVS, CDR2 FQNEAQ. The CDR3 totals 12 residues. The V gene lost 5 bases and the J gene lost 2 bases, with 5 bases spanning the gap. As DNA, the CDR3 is TGTGCCAGCAGCCATAACACAGATACGCAGTATTTT. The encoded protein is CASSHNTDTQYF.

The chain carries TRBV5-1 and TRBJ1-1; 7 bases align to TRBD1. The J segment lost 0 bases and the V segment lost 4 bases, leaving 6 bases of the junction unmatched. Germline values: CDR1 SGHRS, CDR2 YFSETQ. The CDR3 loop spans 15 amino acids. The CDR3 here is CASSLWTGMNTEAFF. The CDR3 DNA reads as TGCGCCAGCAGCCTGTGGACAGGCATGAACACTGAAGCTTTCTTT.

The DNA for the CDR3 is TGTGCCAGCAGTTCCGGGGCTAACTACAATGAGCAGTTCTTC. It encodes CASSSGANYNEQFF. This sequence joins TRBV12-3 or TRBV12-4 and TRBJ2-1, with D perhaps being TRBD1 or TRBD2 (5 bases each). This CDR3 contains 14 residues. The V gene lost 4 bases and the J gene lost 3 bases, with 10 bases spanning the gap.

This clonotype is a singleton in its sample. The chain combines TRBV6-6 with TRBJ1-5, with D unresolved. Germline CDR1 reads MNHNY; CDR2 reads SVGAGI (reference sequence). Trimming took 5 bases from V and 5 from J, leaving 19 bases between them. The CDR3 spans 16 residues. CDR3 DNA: TGTGCCAGCAGTCCCCCGGGCCCCTCGAAGGATCAGCCCCAGCATTTT. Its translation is CASSPPGPSKDQPQHF.

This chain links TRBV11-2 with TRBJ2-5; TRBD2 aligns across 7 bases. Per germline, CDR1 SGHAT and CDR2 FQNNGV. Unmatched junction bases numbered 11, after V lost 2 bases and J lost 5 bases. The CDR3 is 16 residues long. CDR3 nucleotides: TGTGCCAGCAGCTTACAGGGTTGGTCTAGCGGTGAGACCCAGTACTTC. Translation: CASSLQGWSSGETQYF.

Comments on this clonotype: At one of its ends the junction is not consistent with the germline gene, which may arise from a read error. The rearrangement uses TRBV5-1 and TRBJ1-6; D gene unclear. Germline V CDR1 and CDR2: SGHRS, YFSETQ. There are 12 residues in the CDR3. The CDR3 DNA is TGCGCTAGCAGCACGGACAATTCACCCCTCCACTTT. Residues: CASSTDNSPLHF.

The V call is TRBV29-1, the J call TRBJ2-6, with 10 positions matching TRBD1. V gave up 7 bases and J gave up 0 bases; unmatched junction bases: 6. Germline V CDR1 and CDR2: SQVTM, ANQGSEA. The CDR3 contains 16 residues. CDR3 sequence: CSASGTGASGANVLTF. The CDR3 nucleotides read TGCAGCGCCTCCGGGACAGGGGCCTCTGGGGCCAACGTCCTGACTTTC.

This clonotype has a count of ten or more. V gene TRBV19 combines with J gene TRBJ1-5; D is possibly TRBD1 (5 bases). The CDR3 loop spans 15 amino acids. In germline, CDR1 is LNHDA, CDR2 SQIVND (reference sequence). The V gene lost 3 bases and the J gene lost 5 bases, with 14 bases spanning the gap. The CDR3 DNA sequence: TGTGCCAGTAGTATTGGTCCCGGGGCTGATCAGCCCCAGCATTTT. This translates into CASSIGPGADQPQHF.

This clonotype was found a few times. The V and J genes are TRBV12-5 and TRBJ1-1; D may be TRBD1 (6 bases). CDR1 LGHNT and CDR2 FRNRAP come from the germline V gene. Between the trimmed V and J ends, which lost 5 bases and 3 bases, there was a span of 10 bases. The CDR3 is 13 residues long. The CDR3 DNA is TGTGCTAGTGGTACAGGGAAAGACACTGAAGCTTTCTTT. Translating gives CASGTGKDTEAFF.

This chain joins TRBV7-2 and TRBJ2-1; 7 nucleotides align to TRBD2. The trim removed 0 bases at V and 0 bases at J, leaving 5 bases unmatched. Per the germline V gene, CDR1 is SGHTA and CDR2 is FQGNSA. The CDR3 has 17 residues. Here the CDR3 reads CASSLATSRSSYNEQFF. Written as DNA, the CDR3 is TGTGCCAGCAGCTTAGCGACTAGCAGAAGCTCCTACAATGAGCAGTTCTTC.